Included here is one T cell receptor beta chain sequence, with context. The use of genomic DNA as template underpinned the TCR beta VDJ and CDR3 profiling. A single record per CDR3 protein comes from TCRdb applying MiXCR to the reads. Among under 350,000 distinct CDR3 sequences listed, 56% were seen once. Patients who underwent sequencing had shown CD8+CD57+ cell expansion by flow cytometry. Trimming at V came to 4 bases and at J to 5 bases, leaving 6 bases not matched to a gene. CDR1 and CDR2 (germline): SGHRS, YFSETQ. This CDR3 comprises 14 residues. This sample was included in a study of CD8+CD57+ T cells in acquired aplastic anemia. About the research overall: Sorted CD4+ and CD8+ cell DNA averaged 3.2 ug.

Sequenced: sorted CD4+, CD8+, or CD8+CD57+ T cells (not recorded which) from PBMCs. The receptor comes from a human donor with aplastic anemia. V gene TRBV5-1 combines with J gene TRBJ2-5; TRBD1 aligns across 9 bases. This CDR3 reads CASSPQGASETQYF. CDR3 nucleotides: TGCGCCAGCAGCCCACAGGGGGCGAGTGAGACCCAGTACTTC.